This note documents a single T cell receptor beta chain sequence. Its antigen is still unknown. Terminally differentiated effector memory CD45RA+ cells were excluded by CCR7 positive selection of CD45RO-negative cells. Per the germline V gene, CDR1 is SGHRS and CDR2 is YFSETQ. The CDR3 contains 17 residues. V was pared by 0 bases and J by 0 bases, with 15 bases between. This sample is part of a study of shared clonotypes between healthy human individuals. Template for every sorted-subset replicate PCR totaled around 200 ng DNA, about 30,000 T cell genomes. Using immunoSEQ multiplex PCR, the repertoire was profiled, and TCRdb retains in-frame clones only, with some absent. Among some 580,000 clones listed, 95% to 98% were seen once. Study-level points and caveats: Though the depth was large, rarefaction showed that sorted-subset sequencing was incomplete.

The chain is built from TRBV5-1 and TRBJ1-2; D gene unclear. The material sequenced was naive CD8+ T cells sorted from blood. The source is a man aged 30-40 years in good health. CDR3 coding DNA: TGCGCCAGCAGCTTGGATACGTTGGATTTAGCTAACTATGGCTACACCTTC. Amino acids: CASSLDTLDLANYGYTF.